This T cell receptor (beta chain) was captured in a study of cytomegalovirus exposure and HLA in healthy donors. Study context: The 90 to 150 validation repertoires used the same platform as the 500 to 700 first-cohort repertoires, a later analysis reported.

Only in-frame clones appear in the TCRdb table, and some are missing; sequencing was by immunoSEQ multiplex PCR. The repertoire consists of under 200,000 clones, with 86% occurring once and the leading ten covering more than 2%. The donors were members of the validation cohort, which comprised roughly 130 subjects and was separate from the first cohort of roughly 700 subjects. Germline CDR1 and CDR2: SGHRS and YFSETQ. Trimming took off 1 base at V and 9 bases at J, with 17 bases between the two ends. This CDR3 region has 15 residues. General study results and limits: Cytomegalovirus status, reportedly, was diagnosed with high specificity and sensitivity by the classifier. The CMV antigen specificity of a few CMV-associated chains was confirmed through in vitro analysis.

Points on this clone: Antigen: not known.

Sequencing input: PBMCs. V usage is TRBV5-1 and J usage is TRBJ2-1, with D maybe TRBD2 (6 bases). This TCR derives from a young woman in good health and CMV-seronegative. CDR3 sequence: CASSLSETGVGEQFF. The CDR3 DNA follows: TGCGCCAGCAGCTTGTCGGAAACGGGGGTGGGTGAGCAGTTCTTC. The whole variable domain, remainder taken from reference TRBV5-1 and TRBJ2-1, is KAGVTQTPRYLIKTRGQQVTLSCSPISGHRSVSWYQQTPGQGLQFLFEYFSETQRNKGNFPGRFSGRQFSNSRSEMNVSTLELGDSALYLCASSLSETGVGEQFFGPGTRLTVL.